A selection of T cell receptor beta chains follows, all from one sample in a study of response to subunit inactivated influenza vaccine. Each CDR3 protein gets one entry after TCRdb re-called the RT-PCR reads with MiXCR. The sample includes hundreds of thousands of distinct CDR3 sequences, 15% to 18% of them seen just once. The input for sequencing was PBMCs from blood, taken less than 13 days after vaccination. These TCRs come from a man over 45 who received an inactivated influenza vaccine. CDR3s include the opening cysteine and the closing phenylalanine or tryptophan. Fields, in order: J gene, D gene, clone size, V gene, CDR3 DNA, CDR3 protein. D genes are given only for firm matches. Some rows mark clone size as missing; the rest say once, few, many or name a class of expanded clone.

j_gene: TRBJ2-3
d_gene: -
abundance: few
v_gene: TRBV6-2/TRBV6-3
CDR3nt: TGTGCCAGCAGTCCGTATAGGACAGATACGCAGTATTTT
CDR3aa: CASSPYRTDTQYF

j_gene: TRBJ2-2
d_gene: TRBD1
abundance: -
v_gene: TRBV15
CDR3nt: TGTGCCACCAGCAGAGGGACAGGGACGGGGACCGGGGAGCTGTTTTTT
CDR3aa: CATSRGTGTGTGELFF

j_gene: TRBJ1-4
d_gene: TRBD1
abundance: few
v_gene: TRBV29-1
CDR3nt: TGCAGCGCCGCCACAGGGGGAAGGAATGAAAAACTGTTTTTT
CDR3aa: CSAATGGRNEKLFF

j_gene: TRBJ1-5
d_gene: -
abundance: few
v_gene: TRBV19
CDR3nt: TGTGCCAGTAGTCCCTCCGGGACATTTAGCAATCAGCCCCAGCATTTT
CDR3aa: CASSPSGTFSNQPQHF

j_gene: TRBJ2-7
d_gene: TRBD1
abundance: few
v_gene: TRBV3-1
CDR3nt: TGTGCCAGCAGTGGGACAGCCAACTCCTACGAGCAGTACTTC
CDR3aa: CASSGTANSYEQYF

j_gene: TRBJ1-2
d_gene: -
abundance: few
v_gene: TRBV3-1
CDR3nt: TGTGCCAGCAGCCCTTACGGGGGGAGCTATGGCTACACCTTC
CDR3aa: CASSPYGGSYGYTF

j_gene: TRBJ2-7
d_gene: -
abundance: few
v_gene: TRBV11-2
CDR3nt: TGTGCCAGCAGCTTACGTACCGGGATTACCGGCTACGAGCAGTACTTC
CDR3aa: CASSLRTGITGYEQYF

j_gene: TRBJ2-4
d_gene: -
abundance: few
v_gene: TRBV18
CDR3nt: TGTGCCAGCTCACCGGGAGTAGGTAATTTAGGAAACATTCAGTACTTC
CDR3aa: CASSPGVGNLGNIQYF

j_gene: TRBJ2-1
d_gene: -
abundance: many
v_gene: TRBV12-3/TRBV12-4
CDR3nt: TGTGCCAGCAGGACAGGTCTAAGCTCCTACAATGAGCAGTTCTTC
CDR3aa: CASRTGLSSYNEQFF

j_gene: TRBJ2-1
d_gene: -
abundance: few
v_gene: TRBV4-3
CDR3nt: TGCGCCAGCAGCCCTTACAGCCAACAGGGCGCCTACAATGAGCAGTTCTTC
CDR3aa: CASSPYSQQGAYNEQFF